Presented here are 2 T cell receptor delta chains from one specimen sequenced in a study of gamma-delta T cells after stem cell transplantation (dated by TCRdb to the mid-2010s). The library was prepared using RT-PCR. Sequencing used an Illumina MiSeq. TCRdb reprocessed the public data with the CATT caller; entries with the same nucleotide sequence were combined afterwards. This sample has about 2,900 delta-chain clones in its table, and 30% of those were observed once. Around 23% of the sample goes to the ten largest clones. What was sequenced was gamma-delta T cells. These receptors came from a human donor. It is not recorded whose cells these are; they may come from a transplant donor.

CDR3: CACDTLTSPALTGGYLLADKLIF. CDR3 bases: TGTGCCTGTGACACCCTTACTTCCCCCGCCCTTACTGGGGGATACCTCCTCGCCGATAAACTCATCTTT. The chain combines TRDV2 with TRDJ1, with 12 bases fitting TRDD3. The germline gives CDR1 GEAIGNYY, CDR2 EKD. V lost 0 bases and J lost 3; bases outside the gene matches: 25. This CDR3 has 23 amino acids.

Of note for this clone: The sample holds other DNA sequences that translate to the same CDR3. V usage is TRDV1 and J usage is TRDJ1, with 8 bases that match TRDD3. CDR1 and CDR2 (germline): TSWWSYY, QGS. The CDR3 runs 20 residues. The ends lost 4 bases at V and 0 bases at J; junction bases unmatched: 19. In nucleotides, the CDR3 is TGTGCTCTTGGGGCCCCTGTGCTGCTGGGGGAATGGAAGTACACCGATAAACTCATCTTT. Encoded protein: CALGAPVLLGEWKYTDKLIF.